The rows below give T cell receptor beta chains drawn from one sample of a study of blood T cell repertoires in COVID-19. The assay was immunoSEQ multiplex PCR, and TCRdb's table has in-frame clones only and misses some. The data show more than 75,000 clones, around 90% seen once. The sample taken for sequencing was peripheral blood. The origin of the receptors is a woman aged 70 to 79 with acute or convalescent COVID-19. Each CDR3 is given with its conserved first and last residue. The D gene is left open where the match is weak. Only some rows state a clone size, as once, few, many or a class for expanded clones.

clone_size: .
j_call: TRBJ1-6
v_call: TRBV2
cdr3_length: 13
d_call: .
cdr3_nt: TGTGCCATCAGGGGCTTCGGTAATTCACCCCTCCACTTT
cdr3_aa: CAIRGFGNSPLHF

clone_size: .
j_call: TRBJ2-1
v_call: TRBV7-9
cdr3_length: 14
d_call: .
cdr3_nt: TGTGCCAGCAGCTTAGAGCGGCAACACAATGAGCAGTTCTTC
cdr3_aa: CASSLERQHNEQFF

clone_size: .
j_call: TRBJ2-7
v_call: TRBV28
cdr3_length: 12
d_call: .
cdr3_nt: TGTGCCAGCAGTGCAGGGCTTCCCGAGCAGTACTTC
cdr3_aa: CASSAGLPEQYF

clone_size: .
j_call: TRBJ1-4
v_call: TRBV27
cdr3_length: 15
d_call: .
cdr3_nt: TGTGCCAGCAGTTTATCGGGGGCACGGTCTGAAAAACTGTTTTTT
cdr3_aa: CASSLSGARSEKLFF

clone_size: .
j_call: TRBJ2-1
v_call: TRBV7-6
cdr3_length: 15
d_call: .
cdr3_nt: TGTGCCAGCAGCTTAGGGGCTAGCACGCACAATGAGCAGTTCTTC
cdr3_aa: CASSLGASTHNEQFF

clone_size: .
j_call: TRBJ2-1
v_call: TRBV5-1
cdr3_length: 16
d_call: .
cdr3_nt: TGCGCCAGCAGCTTGGAGCCCTTTCGATCCTACAATGAGCAGTTCTTC
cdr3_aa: CASSLEPFRSYNEQFF

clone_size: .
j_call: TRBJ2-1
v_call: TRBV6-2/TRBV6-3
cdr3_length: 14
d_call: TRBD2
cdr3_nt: TGTGCCAGCAGTCTAGCGGGAAGGGCGAATGAGCAGTTCTTC
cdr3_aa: CASSLAGRANEQFF

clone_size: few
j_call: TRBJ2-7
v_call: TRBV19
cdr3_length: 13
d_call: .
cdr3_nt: TGTGCCAGTAGTAGCCGACGGGATGGAGGGCAGTACTTC
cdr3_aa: CASSSRRDGGQYF

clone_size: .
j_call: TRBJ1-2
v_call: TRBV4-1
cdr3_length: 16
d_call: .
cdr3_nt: TGCGCCAGCAGCCAAGACCCTGCGTCCAGGGTCTATGGCTACACCTTC
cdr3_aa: CASSQDPASRVYGYTF

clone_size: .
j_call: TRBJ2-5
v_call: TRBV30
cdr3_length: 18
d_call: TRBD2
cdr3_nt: TGTGCCTGGAAGCCCCCTTGGGATCCCGGGAGGCTCCAAGAGACCCAGTACTTC
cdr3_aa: CAWKPPWDPGRLQETQYF

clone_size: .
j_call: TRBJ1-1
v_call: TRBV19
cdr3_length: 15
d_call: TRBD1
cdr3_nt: TGTGCCAGTAGTATAACCGGGACAGTGAACACTGAAGCTTTCTTT
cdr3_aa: CASSITGTVNTEAFF

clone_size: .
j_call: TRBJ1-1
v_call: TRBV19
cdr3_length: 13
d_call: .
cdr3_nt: TGTGCCAGTAGTATTCTGGGGCGAACTGAAGCTTTCTTT
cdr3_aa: CASSILGRTEAFF